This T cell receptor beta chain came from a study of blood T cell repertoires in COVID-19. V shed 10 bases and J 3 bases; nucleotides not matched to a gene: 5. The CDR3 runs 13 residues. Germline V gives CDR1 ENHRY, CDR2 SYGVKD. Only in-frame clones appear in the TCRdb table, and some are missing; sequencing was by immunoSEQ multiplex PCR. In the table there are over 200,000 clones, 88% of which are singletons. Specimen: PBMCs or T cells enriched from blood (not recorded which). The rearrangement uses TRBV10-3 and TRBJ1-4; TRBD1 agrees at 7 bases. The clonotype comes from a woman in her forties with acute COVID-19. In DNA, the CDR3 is TGTGCCACCAGACAGGGTCCTAATGAAAAACTGTTTTTT. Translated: CATRQGPNEKLFF.